Listed below are T cell receptor beta chains from one sample, sequenced in a study of blood T cell repertoires in COVID-19. Clones were sequenced by immunoSEQ multiplex PCR, and TCRdb holds only the in-frame ones, with some missing. The sample has 200,000 to 250,000 clones; roughly 87% are singletons. Sequencing used PBMCs or T cells enriched from blood (not recorded which). These receptors were obtained from a woman aged 25 to 45 with acute COVID-19. Each CDR3 is given with its conserved first and last residue. D genes are given only for firm matches. Size is omitted from some rows. Given values are once, few, many or a class for expanded clones.

v_call,d_call,clone_size,j_call,cdr3_nt,cdr3_aa
TRBV11-2,NA,NA,TRBJ1-3,TGTGCCAGCAGCTTAGGGAGGATACCCTCTGGAAACACCATATATTTT,CASSLGRIPSGNTIYF
TRBV18,NA,once,TRBJ2-5,TGTGCCAGCTCACTAGACTTGGAAGAGACCCAGTACTTC,CASSLDLEETQYF
TRBV5-1,NA,NA,TRBJ2-7,TGCGCCAGCAGCGATGGAGGGTATGGCTACGAGCAGTACTTC,CASSDGGYGYEQYF
TRBV6-2/TRBV6-3,NA,NA,TRBJ1-2,TGTGCCAGCAGTTACTCGGCAGGCTATGGCTACACCTTC,CASSYSAGYGYTF
TRBV19,TRBD1,once,TRBJ1-5,TGTGCCAGTAGTACCTTAGGGACAGACAATCAGCCCCAGCATTTT,CASSTLGTDNQPQHF
TRBV7-8,TRBD2,NA,TRBJ2-2,TGTGCCAGCAGCTTACCGGGGGGAACCGGGGAGCTGTTTTTT,CASSLPGGTGELFF
TRBV10-1,NA,NA,TRBJ2-5,TGCGCCAGCAGTGAGAACACGCAAGAGACCCAGTACTTC,CASSENTQETQYF
TRBV4-1,NA,NA,TRBJ2-1,TGCGCCAGCAGCCTCGACCAGGGAAATGAGCAGTTCTTC,CASSLDQGNEQFF
TRBV25-1,NA,NA,TRBJ1-1,TGTGCCAGCAGTGTACAGATGAACACTGAAGCTTTCTTT,CASSVQMNTEAFF
TRBV7-2,NA,NA,TRBJ2-5,TGTGCCAGCAGCCCTGGGGGGCAAGAGACCCAGTACTTC,CASSPGGQETQYF
TRBV4-2,NA,NA,TRBJ1-4,TGTGCCAGCAGCTCGCAACAGCGGTTCAAAGCAACTAATGAAAAACTGTTTTTT,CASSSQQRFKATNEKLFF
TRBV2,NA,NA,TRBJ2-7,TGTGCCAGCAGTGTCCAGTCCTACGAGCAGTACTTC,CASSVQSYEQYF
TRBV7-6,NA,NA,TRBJ1-1,TGTGCCAGCAGCCCCCGTGAAGCGGGTTCTAACACTGAAGCTTTCTTT,CASSPREAGSNTEAFF
TRBV27,NA,NA,TRBJ1-1,TGTGCCAGCAGTTTGCAGGTGGCCACTGAAGCTTTCTTT,CASSLQVATEAFF
TRBV6-6,NA,NA,TRBJ1-3,TGTGCCAGCAGTTCACTTCTCTCTGGAAACACCATATATTTT,CASSSLLSGNTIYF
TRBV19,NA,NA,TRBJ2-5,TGTGCCAGTAGTAGTGACAGTCGAGAGACCCAGTACTTC,CASSSDSRETQYF
TRBV5-6,NA,NA,TRBJ2-3,TGTGCCAGCAGCTGGGGAACAGGGTCCGGCACAGATACGCAGTATTTT,CASSWGTGSGTDTQYF